This T cell receptor (beta chain) was found in a study of T cells after yellow fever vaccination (dated by TCRdb to the late 2010s). Concerning the study at large: Libraries from fractions with low cell numbers were prepared with the SMART-Seq v4 Ultra Low Input RNA kit. Two healthy male donors, one aged 18 to 29 and one aged 30 to 40 years, were included in the cohort. To follow T-cell clones before and after both primary and booster YFV17D yellow fever vaccination, bulk TCR alpha and beta repertoires underwent longitudinal sequencing. Blood was drawn at multiple timepoints before and after primary and secondary immunization, with bulk PBMC replicates and cell subsets isolated. The full study reports these points: After the booster, most clones that had expanded after primary vaccination were detected again (approximately 97% of CD4 and roughly nine tenths of CD8), suggesting broad maintenance of memory. The secondary T-cell response was weaker than the primary response but faster, peaking on day 5 instead of day 15. Because the study included only a couple of donors, the extent to which the findings can be generalized is limited. Computational filtering was required because FACS-sorted repertoires could contain abundant contaminating clonotypes from the bulk population. A small fraction of clonotypes showed up in both the CD4 and CD8 compartments, probably as a result of convergent recombination.

At the junction V is shortened by 9 bases and J by 2 bases, with 20 bases in between. The germline V gene specifies SGHTA as CDR1 and FQGNSA as CDR2. The CDR3 contains 15 residues, cysteine and phenylalanine counted. Only CDR3 DNA remains: 45 bases, in frame from the first base. This clonotype was detected many times. No antigen is known for it. The input lacks base qualities; no much larger clone sits a single base away. Synthesis of TCR cDNA relied on 5'RACE template switching, a step that introduced a universal primer site along with unique molecular identifiers. Priming for cDNA synthesis came from both the TCR alpha and TCR beta constant segments. Library amplification used two PCR steps, and the second PCR step added sample barcodes and sequencing adapters. Sequencing of libraries was performed on Illumina HiSeq 2500 (2x100 bp) or NovaSeq (2x150 bp). Per the authors' processing: Reads were demultiplexed and collapsed into UMI consensus sequences with MIGEC, and V(D)J alignment was performed with MiXCR. Clonotypes responding to the vaccine were identified with edgeR on replicate PBMC samples, with the criteria of FDR below 0.01 and a log2 fold change above 5 up to day 15. Each bulk clonotype received a CD4 or CD8 identity based on whether the sequenced CD4 or CD8 repertoire contained that clonotype at higher abundance. The public reads were quality trimmed at Q25 with fastp and then assembled into clones with MiXCR by TCRdb, keeping productive beta chains. Entries that share a CDR3 protein sequence are merged under the most common genes and DNA. These V and J calls derive from TCRdb rather than the authors' analysis. This sample is represented by about 130,000 distinct CDR3 sequences; about 7% of them were singletons. The biggest ten clones account for over 0.55% of the sample.

The treatment or condition label of this sample denotes: live attenuated yellow fever vaccine strain. A standard Ficoll-Paque protocol was used to isolate PBMCs from peripheral blood. Dynabeads CD4 and CD8 positive selection kits were used to isolate CD4 and CD8 T-cell fractions. TriZol was used to extract RNA from bulk PBMCs, CD4 and CD8 fractions, and dextramer-positive and dextramer-negative fractions. The rearrangement combines TRBV7-2 with TRBJ2-7, with the identity of the D gene unclear. Sample: CD4+ T cells sorted from PBMCs, taken 10 days after the yellow fever booster vaccination. This clonotype originated in a man younger than 45 who received the YFV17D yellow fever vaccine. The DNA is TGTGCCAGTGGAATCAGCGTTACCGAACCCTACGAGCAGTACTTC. This gives the protein CASGISVTEPYEQYF.